Listed below are T cell receptor beta chains from one sample, sequenced in a study of cytomegalovirus exposure and HLA in healthy donors. Generated by immunoSEQ multiplex PCR, the TCRdb table keeps only in-frame clones and is missing some. Of about 160,000 clones in the sample, approximately 79% were seen once. The sequencing sample was made of PBMCs. These receptors all come from a man aged 60 to 69 in good health and CMV-seronegative. Each CDR3 is given with its conserved first and last residue. A D gene is named only where the DNA matches it firmly. Only some rows state a clone size, as once, few, many or a class for expanded clones.

TRBJ2-3,TRBV5-4,TRBD2,NA,TGTGCCAGCAGCTTGGCCGCGGGTAGCGGGACGTCAGATACGCAGTATTTT,CASSLAAGSGTSDTQYF
TRBJ2-1,TRBV9,TRBD1,NA,TGTGCCAGCAGCCGGGATCCGGGGGACAGGGCATTGAGGGAGCAGTTCTTC,CASSRDPGDRALREQFF
TRBJ2-2,TRBV29-1,NA,NA,TGCAGCGTTGAAGATGAGGGGGCCGGGGAGCTGTTTTTT,CSVEDEGAGELFF
TRBJ2-6,TRBV11-2,NA,NA,TGTGCCAGCAGCCCTACGACGACAGGCTGGGCCAACGTCCTGACTTTC,CASSPTTTGWANVLTF
TRBJ1-2,TRBV28,TRBD1,NA,TGTGCCAGCAGCCCGACAGGGAAATATGGCTACACCTTC,CASSPTGKYGYTF
TRBJ1-1,TRBV5-6,TRBD1,NA,TGTGCCAGCAGCCGGGACAGGGTAGGCCCGTGGGCTTTCTTT,CASSRDRVGPWAFF
TRBJ2-5,TRBV7-6,TRBD2,NA,TGTGCCAGCAGCTTAGATCCTGGACTAGAGAAGGGGACCCAGTACTTC,CASSLDPGLEKGTQYF
TRBJ2-2,TRBV11-2,NA,NA,TGTGCCAGCAGCTTATCCCGGGGAGCGGACACCGGGGAGCTGTTTTTT,CASSLSRGADTGELFF
TRBJ2-7,TRBV7-8,NA,NA,TGTGCCAGCAGCTTAGTTGGCGGCAATTCCTACGAGCAGTACTTC,CASSLVGGNSYEQYF
TRBJ2-5,TRBV29-1,TRBD2,once,TGCAGCGGAAAGACTAGCAGAGAGACCCAGTACTTC,CSGKTSRETQYF
TRBJ2-3,TRBV4-2,TRBD2,NA,TGTGCCAGCAGCCCGGGACTAGCGGGGGTAGATACGCAGTATTTT,CASSPGLAGVDTQYF
TRBJ2-7,TRBV7-9,NA,NA,TGTGCCAGCAGCTTAGGAGGGGGGAGGGTCTCCTACGAGCAGTACTTC,CASSLGGGRVSYEQYF
TRBJ2-5,TRBV7-2,TRBD1,NA,TGTGCCAGCAGCTCGGGACAGCCCGGGGAGACCCAGTACTTC,CASSSGQPGETQYF
TRBJ2-7,TRBV29-1,TRBD2,NA,TGCAGCGTTGTGGTGGGGGGGACGGAAAACTTC,CSVVVGGTENF
TRBJ1-4,TRBV4-3,TRBD1,NA,TGCGCCAGCAGCCAAGCGACAGGGCGCGGAGAAAAACTGTTTTTT,CASSQATGRGEKLFF
TRBJ1-3,TRBV7-9,NA,NA,TGTTCCAGCAGGCAGGGCGTCGGAAACACCATATATTTT,CSSRQGVGNTIYF
TRBJ2-7,TRBV5-5,NA,NA,TGTGCCAGCAGCTTGCAGGGGATGACCTACGAGCAGTACTTC,CASSLQGMTYEQYF
TRBJ1-5,TRBV10-3,NA,NA,TGTGCCATCAGTACGGAGGGCGGGGCAAATCAGCCCCAGCATTTT,CAISTEGGANQPQHF
TRBJ2-7,TRBV10-3,TRBD2,NA,TGTGCCATCAGTGACTCCAGCGGGGGGCCCTACGAGCAGTACTTC,CAISDSSGGPYEQYF
TRBJ2-7,TRBV29-1,TRBD2,NA,TGCAGCGTTGAAGATGGTACTAGCGGGCCCCCCTACGAGCAGTACTTC,CSVEDGTSGPPYEQYF
TRBJ2-1,TRBV5-1,TRBD2,NA,TGCGCCAGCAGCATAGGACTAGCGCCCCTTCGTAAGCAGTTCTTC,CASSIGLAPLRKQFF
TRBJ2-5,TRBV7-2,TRBD2,NA,TGTGCCAGCAGCTTAACTAGCGGGGGGGCCCGGGAGACCCAGTACTTC,CASSLTSGGARETQYF
TRBJ2-7,TRBV14,NA,once,TGTGCCAGCAGCCAGAGCTACGAGCAGTACTTC,CASSQSYEQYF
TRBJ1-1,TRBV28,TRBD1,once,TGTGCCAGCAGTTTTGCGGACAGGGATGAAGCTTTCTTT,CASSFADRDEAFF